This TCR beta chain was sequenced during a study of OX40 agonist ivuxolimab in advanced cancers. Turning to the overall study: Ivuxolimab, which targeted the costimulatory receptor OX40 (CD134), was an agonistic, fully human IgG2 monoclonal antibody. Prior anti-PD-1, anti-PD-L1 or anti-CTLA-4 therapy was permitted, and checkpoint inhibitors had been received by less than 45% of dose-escalation patients. Of the roughly 52 dose-escalation patients, hepatocellular carcinoma was present in around 20, melanoma in roughly 15, renal cell carcinoma in 9 and head and neck cancer in 9. A male proportion of roughly 85% and a mean age of about 60 years, ranging from about 23 to 90, were recorded for the dose-escalation cohort. Intravenous ivuxolimab was administered to patients every 2 weeks at six dose levels: 0.01, 0.1, 0.3, 1.5, 3 and 10 mg/kg. Partial responses occurred in three dose-escalation patients, of whom one had hepatocellular carcinoma and two had cutaneous melanoma. Peripheral TCRbeta sequencing aimed to test whether ivuxolimab altered TCR sequence diversity and caused clonal T-cell expansion. The paper describes the monotherapy dose-escalation part (N of about 54 patients) of the phase I trial of ivuxolimab. Study-wide conclusions, independent of this receptor: After ivuxolimab, expanded clones were on average more numerous among CD8+ T cells than among CD4+ T cells. Antigen specificity was not determined for the clonally expanded peripheral T cells. In partial responders in the 0.1-3.0 mg/kg groups, normalized peripheral clonal expansion was found to be among the lowest, especially among CD8+ T cells. Low levels of normalized T-cell clonal expansion were also seen in some nonresponding patients. At doses of 0.1 to 3.0 mg/kg, clonal expansion of both CD4+ and CD8+ T cells in blood was seen between baseline and week 6.

Patients with autoimmune disease history or receiving systemic immunosuppression were excluded from the trial. Peripheral blood for TCR sequencing was collected from all dose cohorts at baseline, on cycle 4 day 1, and on cycle 7 day 1. The samples were drawn from a first-in-human, open-label, multicenter phase I dose-escalation trial of ivuxolimab. The trial enrolled adults with locally advanced or metastatic head and neck squamous cell, hepatocellular, melanoma or renal cell carcinoma. Before TCR sequencing, CD4+ T cells and CD8+ T cells were sorted from peripheral blood as separate populations. The V end gives up 5 bases and the J end 3 bases, leaving 6 bases in the junction not matched to a gene. The CDR3 spans 15 residues, from the cysteine through the phenylalanine. The only DNA kept is the CDR3, 45 bases in frame from the first base. In the germline V gene (reference sequence), CDR1 corresponds to SEHNR and CDR2 to FQNEAQ.

A remark on this clone: This clone's antigen is unknown. Base qualities are missing; no much larger clone stands one base away.

To sequence the TCRbeta CDR3 region, genomic DNA was isolated from the sorted cells. TCRbeta CDR3 regions were sequenced using the immunoSEQ Assay. The immuneACCESS repertoire file appears here via TCRdb, limited to in-frame rearrangements. These files lack a portion of the clones; in checked studies, under half of the deficit traces to unresolved V genes, and the cause of the others is not known. The sample profile shows fewer than 35,000 clones; roughly 80% of them were found once. The leading ten clones occupy about 20% of the sample. Rearrangement joined TRBV7-9 to TRBJ2-1; 8 nucleotides in the junction match TRBD2. This receptor was identified in an adult with an advanced solid tumor such as melanoma, head and neck, liver or kidney cancer. The material was CD4+ or CD8+ T cells sorted from blood, obtained in a trial of the OX40 agonist ivuxolimab. The bases read TGTGCCAGCAGCAGAGCCGGGACTAGCTACAATGAGCAGTTCTTC. Translation gives CASSRAGTSYNEQFF.